The 4 T cell receptor beta chains in this list originate from one sample, sequenced in a study of CD8 T cells in Susac syndrome. With random hexamers, reverse transcription was performed on about 0.5 to 1 ug of RNA. TCRdb used MiXCR to reprocess the immunoSEQ multiplex PCR reads, holding one entry per CDR3 protein. This table has fewer than 150,000 distinct CDR3 sequences, 90% to 95% appearing once. Sequenced input: CD8+ T cells from PBMCs. The source of these receptors is a human donor in good health.

This chain connects TRBV12-3 or TRBV12-4 to TRBJ2-3; 14 positions match TRBD2. V lost 6 bases, J lost 4 bases, and 6 bases stayed unmatched. This CDR3 contains 16 residues. CDR3 bases: TGTGCCAGCAGCTCTGGACTAGCGGGAGGACCAGATACGCAGTATTTT. Translating it yields CASSSGLAGGPDTQYF.

The rearrangement uses TRBV7-8 and TRBJ2-7, with D perhaps being TRBD1 or TRBD2 (5 bases each). Trimming removed 7 bases from V and 0 bases from J, with 13 bases in between. CDR3 size: 14 residues. Per the germline V gene, CDR1 is SGHVS and CDR2 is FQNEAQ. In DNA form, the CDR3 reads TGTGCCAGCACCGTCGGGGCGGCCTCCTACGAGCAGTACTTC. As protein: CASTVGAASYEQYF.

This sequence joins TRBV5-1 and TRBJ2-2; TRBD1 matches 10 bases. Germline V gene lookup returns CDR1 SGHRS and CDR2 YFSETQ. The CDR3 is 16 residues long. The V gene end was trimmed by 0 bases and the J gene end by 6 bases; junction bases not matched to a gene: 5. The CDR3 sequence: CASSLARQGAAGELFF. DNA of the CDR3: TGCGCCAGCAGCTTGGCGAGACAGGGGGCAGCCGGGGAGCTGTTTTTT.

This chain links TRBV7-9 with TRBJ1-1, with D hard to call. Trimming took 4 bases from V and 1 from J, leaving 7 bases between them. Germline CDR1 SEHNR, CDR2 FQNEAQ (reference sequence). The CDR3 has 13 residues. CDR3 loop: CASSYDTNTEAFF. CDR3 DNA: TGTGCCAGCAGCTATGATACGAACACTGAAGCTTTCTTT.